This T cell receptor (beta chain) was captured by sequencing in a study of neurological immune-mediated disorders (dated by TCRdb to the late 2010s). Describing the broader study: Peripheral blood TCR-beta repertoires from HTLV-I-associated myelopathy (HAM/TSP) patients, multiple sclerosis patients and healthy controls were compared by UMI-based sequencing. The cohort included about 70 subjects: approximately 15 with HAM/TSP, around 34 with multiple sclerosis, and around 20 healthy controls. Technical triplicate libraries were sequenced to precisely calculate how much the frequency of each individual clone varied. The 90 to 110 TCR-beta libraries covered PBMC samples along with longitudinal samples, technical triplicates, and paired sorted CD4+ and CD8+ T-cell subsets.

The time point label, read with the paper, signifies: technical triplicate 1. For the sorted-subset TCR libraries, the starting material was about 930,000 sorted CD4+ or CD8+ T cells. PBMCs were separated from peripheral blood using Ficoll-Hypaque density gradient centrifugation and then cryopreserved in liquid nitrogen. The study also sequenced paired sorted CD4+ and CD8+ subsets from healthy controls, HAM/TSP patients and MS patients. This clonotype was recorded at least ten times. Its antigen has not been determined. No much larger clone is present one base from it, and per-base qualities are unavailable. cDNA was synthesized by template-switch 5'RACE using a primer with a 10-nucleotide random unique molecular identifier that tagged each TCR transcript. Every sequencing run covered 15-18 subjects and yielded more than 180 million TCR-beta sequences. Total RNA was extracted with the RNeasy kit. TCR-beta VDJ regions were amplified with primers for the TCR constant region and the 5'RACE anchor, using the KAPA Real-time Library Amplification kit. A first PCR added sample indexes and Illumina adaptors, after which a second PCR increased the library yield. After Ampure bead purification, the TCR product of roughly 650 bp was size-selected on a 2% E-gel SizeSelection system. Before pooling, library quality was checked on a Bioanalyzer, concentration was measured with Qubit, and libraries were quantified with the Kapa Library Quantification kit. An Illumina HiSeq 2500 was used to sequence the libraries paired-end at 2 x 150 bp. To increase sequence diversity, roughly 24-30% phiX was spiked into each library pool. In the authors' own workflow: Quality-filtered reads were processed with the UMI-based MiGEC pipeline, and over 75% of raw TCR sequences were removed by the MiGEC pipeline during error correction. IMGT germline references were used for alignment of VDJ genes, and clonotypes were defined by a unique CDR3 amino acid sequence together with V-J genes. VDJtools evaluated clonal expansion, Shannon diversity and CDR3 relatedness (CalcPairwiseDistances, ClusterSamples); CLCbio workbench built phylogenetic trees. Using coefficient-of-variation modelling across technical triplicates, the study counted a clone as expanded if it had at least 8 unique UMIs. In-frame beta chains were kept once TCRdb had trimmed the public reads at Q25 with fastp and called clones with MiXCR. A single entry per CDR3 protein holds the most common genes and DNA from its merged rows. TCRdb assigned the V and J calls; the authors' analysis was not used. This sample is represented by tens of thousands of distinct CDR3 sequences; under 15% of them were singletons. The ten largest clonotypes hold roughly 5.5% of the sample.

Results the study describes overall, beyond this receptor: No identical CDR3 amino acid sequences were found to be shared among expanded clones across subjects, suggesting that TCR-beta repertoires were private in all groups. TCR clonal expansion was greatest in HAM/TSP patients and smallest in MS patients, who ranked below even healthy controls.

The germline V and J ends show losses of 4 bases and 4 bases respectively, and no gene match explains 10 bases of the junction. The CDR3 runs 16 amino acids, cysteine and phenylalanine included. The retained sequence is limited to the CDR3, 48 bases, with the frame set at the first base. As encoded in the germline V gene, CDR1 is SGHRS while CDR2 is YFSETQ. Input material: CD4+ T cells from blood. Recombination connected TRBV5-1 to TRBJ2-5; the central 10 bases match TRBD2. This clonotype was sampled from a female donor with HTLV-1-associated myelopathy (HAM/TSP). The bases are TGCGCCAGCAGCCCAGGACTAGCGGCGGTAGGAGAGACCCAGTACTTC. Translated, it gives CASSPGLAAVGETQYF. The reference TRBV5-1 and TRBJ2-5 proteins fill in what lies around the CDR3, so the full variable domain reads KAGVTQTPRYLIKTRGQQVTLSCSPISGHRSVSWYQQTPGQGLQFLFEYFSETQRNKGNFPGRFSGRQFSNSRSEMNVSTLELGDSALYLCASSPGLAAVGETQYFGPGTRLLVL.